This T cell receptor (beta chain) was profiled in a study of blood T cell repertoires in COVID-19. Overall study: Whether acute or convalescent, the COVID-19 samples came from the United States, Italy and Spain. In each case, the material was cDNA or gDNA derived from T cells, B-cell-depleted T cells, or PBMCs.

Authors' analysis steps: Amplifying reference gene primers gave estimates of nucleated cell counts. Here immunoSEQ multiplex PCR was the method, and the copy in TCRdb shows in-frame clones only, minus some. That table furnishes V, J and clone size, whereas the DNA furnished D and trimming. This table has over 200,000 clones, roughly 90% appearing once. This receptor was identified in a woman in her twenties or thirties with acute or convalescent COVID-19. Sequencing used peripheral blood.

The CDR3 is CASSWPMGLAGNEQFF. CDR3 in DNA: TGTGCCAGCAGCTGGCCGATGGGGCTAGCGGGCAATGAGCAGTTCTTC. The chain has TRBV7-2 and TRBJ2-1; 8 nucleotides align to TRBD2. J lost 6 bases, V lost 4 bases, and 11 bases had no gene match. From germline, CDR1 is SGHTA and CDR2 FQGNSA. The CDR3 length is 16 residues.